The 29 T cell receptor beta chains reported below all come from one sample, sequenced in a study of blood T cell repertoires in COVID-19. Method: immunoSEQ multiplex PCR; TCRdb's copy keeps in-frame clones and lacks some. The sample has fewer than 300,000 clones, about 89% seen once. Input material: peripheral blood. The receptors come from a man aged 35-49 years who had recovered from COVID-19.

The chain couples TRBV5-6 to TRBJ1-5; no clear D. Trimming took 0 bases from V and 11 from J, leaving 12 bases between them. Germline lookup yields CDR1 SGHDT and CDR2 YYEEEE. The CDR3 consists of 13 residues. Written as DNA, the CDR3 is TGTGCCAGCAGCTTGGTTGGTGGAGGGTCCCAGCATTTT. Protein product: CASSLVGGGSQHF.

V is TRBV10-1 and J is TRBJ2-1; 7 bases agree with TRBD2. This CDR3 spans 14 amino acids. Germline trimming cut 8 bases from V and 8 bases from J; bases unmatched to any gene: 12. The germline gives CDR1 WNHNN, CDR2 SYGVQD (reference sequence). The CDR3 region has the DNA TGCGCCAGCCATTTGGCGGGAGTTCTCCATGAGCAGTTCTTC. The encoded protein is CASHLAGVLHEQFF.

This chain joins TRBV3-1 (or the pseudogene TRBV3-2) and TRBJ2-5, with a weak D call TRBD2 (5 bases). V was cut by 0 bases and J by 5 bases, with 16 bases left in between. Germline V CDR1 and CDR2: LGHDT, YNNKEL (reference sequence). CDR3 size: 16 residues. The DNA of the CDR3 is TGTGCCAGCAGCCAAGAGCCCCCTGGCACGGGGGAGACCCAGTACTTC. Protein: CASSQEPPGTGETQYF.

V and J are TRBV5-1 and TRBJ2-7; TRBD2 matches 8 bases. This CDR3 comprises 14 residues. Germline CDR1 is SGHRS and CDR2 is YFSETQ. After removal of 4 bases from V and 2 bases from J, the junction contained 5 bases not matched to a gene. The CDR3 DNA reads as TGCGCCAGCAGCCCCTTAGCGGGGACCTACGAGCAGTACTTC. Translating it yields CASSPLAGTYEQYF.

The V gene is TRBV11-3, the J gene TRBJ2-3, with 9 bases that match TRBD2. V lost 1 base, J lost 6 bases, and 8 bases stayed unmatched. CDR1 is SGHNT and CDR2 is YENEEA in the germline V gene. This CDR3 is 16 amino acids long. DNA for the CDR3: TGTGCCAGCAGCTTAGGGAATAGCGGGAGCGGGGATACGCAGTATTTT. It yields the protein CASSLGNSGSGDTQYF. Full variable domain (remainder filled in from reference TRBV11-3 and TRBJ2-3): EAGVVQSPRYKIIEKKQPVAFWCNPISGHNTLYWYLQNLGQGPELLIRYENEEAVDDSQLPKDRFSAERLKGVDSTLKIQPAELGDSAVYLCASSLGNSGSGDTQYFGPGTRLTVL.

The rearrangement uses TRBV27 and TRBJ2-1; D is ambiguous. Germline V gives CDR1 MNHEY, CDR2 SMNVEV (reference sequence). The ends were cut back, 8 bases at V and 4 bases at J, with 9 bases in the middle. This CDR3 comprises 12 residues. The CDR3 reads CASLSGYNEQFF. The DNA for the CDR3 is TGTGCCAGCCTATCTGGTTACAATGAGCAGTTCTTC.

This clone came up a few times. The V call is TRBV29-1, the J call TRBJ2-1, with D maybe TRBD2 (6 bases). The germline CDR1 and CDR2 sequences are SQVTM and ANQGSEA. The CDR3 has 15 residues. V was pared by 6 bases and J by 0 bases, with 15 bases between. CDR3 amino acids: CSVVGLPSSYNEQFF. CDR3 in DNA: TGCAGCGTGGTGGGACTTCCAAGCTCCTACAATGAGCAGTTCTTC.

The rearrangement joins TRBV11-2 to TRBJ1-1; TRBD1 aligns across 7 bases. There are 15 residues in the CDR3. V trimming: 1 base; J trimming: 1 base; junction bases outside the gene matches: 3. Germline CDR1 is SGHAT and CDR2 is FQNNGV. The CDR3 reads CASSLVRGTNTEAFF. The CDR3 coding sequence is TGTGCCAGCAGCTTAGTCAGGGGGACGAACACTGAAGCTTTCTTT.

The rearrangement joins TRBV5-4 to TRBJ1-4, with D perhaps matching TRBD1 (6 bases). V lost 3 bases to trimming and J lost 1 base, with 10 bases between them. This CDR3 is 15 amino acids long. Germline V lookup: CDR1 SGHNT, CDR2 YYREEE (reference sequence). The CDR3 protein is CASSSTDRTNEKLFF. The CDR3 nucleotides are TGTGCCAGCAGCTCTACGGACAGAACTAATGAAAAACTGTTTTTT. The full variable domain, with the rest looked up from reference TRBV5-4 and TRBJ1-4, is ETGVTQSPTHLIKTRGQQVTLRCSSQSGHNTVSWYQQALGQGPQFIFQYYREEENGRGNFPPRFSGLQFPNYSSELNVNALELDDSALYLCASSSTDRTNEKLFFGSGTQLSVL.

The chain uses TRBV7-9 and TRBJ1-2, with 7 bases aligning to TRBD1. CDR1 and CDR2 from the germline V gene are SEHNR and FQNEAQ (reference sequence). Unmatched junction bases numbered 3, after V lost 4 bases and J lost 7 bases. This CDR3 contains 12 residues. CDR3 in amino acids: CASSSRQGGYTF. DNA for the CDR3: TGTGCCAGCAGCTCCAGACAGGGTGGCTACACCTTC.

The V call is TRBV5-6, the J call TRBJ1-6; 7 bases match TRBD1. Germline CDR1 SGHDT, CDR2 YYEEEE. The CDR3 spans 15 residues. J gave up 9 bases and V 4 bases, and 10 bases lay outside the gene matches. The CDR3 protein is CASSPDRRRGSPLHF. The CDR3 DNA sequence: TGTGCCAGCAGCCCGGACAGGAGGAGAGGTTCACCCCTCCACTTT.

This clone was seen more than once but under ten times. Here the CDR3 DNA reads TGTGCCAGCAGCTTAGTAGAGGTTTATAATTCACCCCTCCACTTT. Residues: CASSLVEVYNSPLHF. The chain recombines TRBV7-8 with TRBJ1-6; no clear D gene. The CDR3 has 15 residues. From germline, CDR1 is SGHVS and CDR2 FQNEAQ. V lost 1 base, J lost 4 bases, and 8 bases lay in between.

The chain uses TRBV5-4 and TRBJ2-5, with no clear D. V lost 0 bases and J 2 bases, leaving 5 bases between the germline ends. Germline loops: CDR1 SGHNT, CDR2 YYREEE (reference sequence). This CDR3 is 13 amino acids long. The CDR3 loop reads CASSLALQETQYF. In DNA, the CDR3 is TGTGCCAGCAGCTTGGCACTTCAAGAGACCCAGTACTTC. The variable domain in full, completed from reference TRBV5-4 and TRBJ2-5, reads ETGVTQSPTHLIKTRGQQVTLRCSSQSGHNTVSWYQQALGQGPQFIFQYYREEENGRGNFPPRFSGLQFPNYSSELNVNALELDDSALYLCASSLALQETQYFGPGTRLLVL.

The CDR3 loop is CASSQVNYEQYF. The CDR3 region has the DNA TGTGCCAGCAGCCAAGTTAACTACGAGCAGTACTTC. V usage is TRBV14 and J usage is TRBJ2-7; the D is unclear. Per the germline V gene, CDR1 is SGHDN and CDR2 is FVKESK. V was shortened by 1 base and J by 3 bases, with 4 bases between the two germline ends. This CDR3 region has 12 residues.

The chain couples TRBV28 to TRBJ2-3; a possible D gene is TRBD1 (5 bases). Germline assignment: CDR1 MDHEN and CDR2 SYDVKM. V lost 5 bases and J lost 1, with 10 bases in between. The CDR3 has 14 amino acids. The CDR3 DNA follows: TGTGCCAGCAGTCGAACCAGGGGCACAGATACGCAGTATTTT. It specifies CASSRTRGTDTQYF.

J is TRBJ1-6 and V is TRBV13; D uncertain. The CDR3 totals 12 residues. The ends were cut back, 1 base at V and 17 bases at J, with 12 bases in the middle. Germline CDR1 reads PRHDT; CDR2 reads FYEKMQ (reference sequence). CDR3 residues: CASSLVSGPIHF. DNA of the CDR3: TGTGCCAGCAGCTTAGTGAGCGGGCCCATCCACTTT. Drawing the rest from reference TRBV13 and TRBJ1-6, the complete variable domain is AAGVIQSPRHLIKEKRETATLKCYPIPRHDTVYWYQQGPGQDPQFLISFYEKMQSDKGSIPDRFSAQQFSDYHSELNMSSLELGDSALYFCASSLVSGPIHFGNGTRLTVT.

This chain connects TRBV27 to TRBJ1-5, with D maybe TRBD1 (6 bases). Between the trimmed V and J ends, which lost 5 bases and 7 bases, there was a span of 15 bases. This CDR3 contains 14 residues. CDR1 and CDR2 from the germline V gene are MNHEY and SMNVEV (reference sequence). This chain's CDR3 is CASSPYRVGQPQHF. CDR3 in DNA: TGTGCCAGCAGTCCCTACAGGGTCGGCCAGCCCCAGCATTTT.

The V gene is TRBV19, the J gene TRBJ1-1, with a tentative D call TRBD1 (5 bases). CDR1 and CDR2 from the germline V gene are LNHDA and SQIVND (reference sequence). This CDR3 is 14 amino acids long. V was pared by 1 base and J by 1 base, with 7 bases between. The CDR3 loop is CASSIGTRNTEAFF. The CDR3 DNA reads as TGTGCCAGTAGTATAGGGACAAGGAACACTGAAGCTTTCTTT. Filled out from reference TRBV19 and TRBJ1-1, the complete variable domain reads DGGITQSPKYLFRKEGQNVTLSCEQNLNHDAMYWYRQDPGQGLRLIYYSQIVNDFQKGDIAEGYSVSREKKESFPLTVTSAQKNPTAFYLCASSIGTRNTEAFFGQGTRLTVV.

The CDR3 loop is CASSPGQGNSPLHF. Here the CDR3 DNA reads TGTGCCAGCTCACCGGGACAGGGTAATTCACCCCTCCACTTT. The J gene is TRBJ1-6, the V gene TRBV18; 9 bases line up with TRBD1. Germline loops: CDR1 KGHSH, CDR2 LQKENI. Trimming cost V 3 bases and J 6 bases; bases outside gene matches: 0. CDR3 length equals 14 residues.

The chain is built from TRBV28 and TRBJ2-1, with D possibly being TRBD2 (5 bases). V was shortened by 5 bases and J by 12 bases, with 11 bases between the two germline ends. There are 11 residues in the CDR3. Germline CDR1 reads MDHEN; CDR2 reads SYDVKM. CDR3 coding DNA: TGTGCCAGCAGTAACCGGGGTCCGCAGTTCTTC. Protein product: CASSNRGPQFF. Full variable domain (outside the CDR3, taken from reference TRBV28 and TRBJ2-1): DVKVTQSSRYLVKRTGEKVFLECVQDMDHENMFWYRQDPGLGLRLIYFSYDVKMKEKGDIPEGYSVSREKKERFSLILESASTNQTSMYLCASSNRGPQFFGPGTRLTVL.

This chain links TRBV11-2 with TRBJ2-3, with 9 bases that match TRBD2. The CDR3 consists of 18 residues. Per the germline V gene, CDR1 is SGHAT and CDR2 is FQNNGV. V was pared by 4 bases and J by 4 bases, with 15 bases of the junction left unmatched. CDR3 protein: CASSSYLGLASTPDTQYF. In DNA form, the CDR3 reads TGTGCCAGCAGCTCCTACCTCGGACTAGCGTCAACCCCAGATACGCAGTATTTT.

The chain is built from TRBV21-1 and TRBJ2-7; the D call in the table, TRBD2, was not verified against the DNA. TRBV21-1 is a pseudogene segment. The CDR3 contains 14 residues. Here the CDR3 DNA reads TGTGCCAGCAGCAACCGGGAGTGCCCCTACGAGCAGTACTTC. Its translation is CASSNRECPYEQYF.

V usage is TRBV24-1 and J usage is TRBJ2-3, with 9 positions matching TRBD2. This CDR3 has 16 amino acids. The germline V gene has CDR1 KGHDR and CDR2 SFDVKD. V lost 3 bases and J lost 5; bases outside the gene matches: 8. The CDR3 coding sequence is TGTGCCACCAGTGATGCCCAAGCGGGAGGAAGAGATACGCAGTATTTT. Its translation: CATSDAQAGGRDTQYF.

This clone has more than one count but fewer than ten. The chain combines TRBV9 with TRBJ2-1; a weak D match, TRBD2 (6 bases). CDR3 size: 14 residues. The V gene lost 4 bases and the J gene lost 9 bases, with 17 bases spanning the gap. Germline CDR1 and CDR2: SGDLS and YYNGEE. Written as DNA, the CDR3 is TGTGCCAGCAGCCCCGGAGGGCGGGGCGGTGAGCAGTTCTTC. This translates into CASSPGGRGGEQFF.

The chain uses TRBV2 and TRBJ2-3; 8 nucleotides line up with TRBD2. Unmatched junction bases numbered 12, after V lost 8 bases and J lost 2 bases. Germline V gene lookup returns CDR1 SNHLY and CDR2 FYNNEI. The CDR3 is made up of 16 amino acids. This CDR3 reads CASGITGGGNTDTQYF. CDR3 sequence (DNA): TGTGCCAGCGGGATCACGGGCGGGGGGAACACAGATACGCAGTATTTT. Combining the CDR3 with reference TRBV2 and TRBJ2-3 gives the whole variable domain EPEVTQTPSHQVTQMGQEVILRCVPISNHLYFYWYRQILGQKVEFLVSFYNNEISEKSEIFDDQFSVERPDGSNFTLKIRSTKLEDSAMYFCASGITGGGNTDTQYFGPGTRLTVL.

This rearrangement joins TRBV27 to TRBJ1-2; tentatively, D is TRBD1 (5 bases). CDR3 size: 13 residues. Germline assignment: CDR1 MNHEY and CDR2 SMNVEV (reference sequence). The V gene lost 2 bases and the J gene lost 8 bases, with 12 bases spanning the gap. CDR3 DNA: TGTGCCAGCAGTTTAAGCGGGGGACTCGGCTACACCTTC. Its translation: CASSLSGGLGYTF.

DNA of the CDR3: TGTGCCAGCAGCCAAGGGTGGGCTAGCGGCCCCTACGAGCAGTACTTC. It translates to CASSQGWASGPYEQYF. V is TRBV3-1 (or the pseudogene TRBV3-2) and J is TRBJ2-7; 7 positions agree with TRBD2. Germline V gives CDR1 LGHDT, CDR2 YNNKEL (reference sequence). The length of the CDR3 is 16 residues. Trimming took 1 base from V and 2 from J; bases not matched to a gene: 8.

CDR3 DNA: TGTGCCAGCAGTTACGTCGCGGGGATAAACTACGAGCAGTACTTC. Translating it yields CASSYVAGINYEQYF. The chain links TRBV6-6 to TRBJ2-7, with TRBD2 as a possible D gene (6 bases). Germline loops: CDR1 MNHNY, CDR2 SVGAGI (reference sequence). V lost 2 bases and J 3 bases, leaving 14 bases between the germline ends. The CDR3 is 15 amino acids.

The rearrangement links TRBV6-5 to TRBJ2-7; D perhaps matches TRBD1 (6 bases). CDR1 is MNHEY, CDR2 SVGAGI, per germline. CDR3 size: 14 residues. Trimming removed 4 bases from V and 4 bases from J, with 14 bases in between. CDR3 bases: TGTGCCAGCAGTTCGAGGGGGAATTTATACGAGCAGTACTTC. Protein: CASSSRGNLYEQYF.